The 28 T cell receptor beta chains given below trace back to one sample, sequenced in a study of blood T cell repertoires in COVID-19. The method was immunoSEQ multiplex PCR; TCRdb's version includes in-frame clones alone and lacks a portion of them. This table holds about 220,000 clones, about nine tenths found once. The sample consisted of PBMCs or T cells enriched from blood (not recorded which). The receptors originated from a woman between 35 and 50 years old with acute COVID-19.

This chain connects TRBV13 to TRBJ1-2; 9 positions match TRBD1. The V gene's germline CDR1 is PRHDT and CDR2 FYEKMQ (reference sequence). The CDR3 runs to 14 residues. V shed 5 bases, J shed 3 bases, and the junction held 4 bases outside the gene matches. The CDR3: CASSRWTGDYGYTF. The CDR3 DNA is TGTGCCAGCAGCCGATGGACAGGGGACTATGGCTACACCTTC. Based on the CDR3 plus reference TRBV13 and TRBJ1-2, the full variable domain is AAGVIQSPRHLIKEKRETATLKCYPIPRHDTVYWYQQGPGQDPQFLISFYEKMQSDKGSIPDRFSAQQFSDYHSELNMSSLELGDSALYFCASSRWTGDYGYTFGSGTRLTVV.

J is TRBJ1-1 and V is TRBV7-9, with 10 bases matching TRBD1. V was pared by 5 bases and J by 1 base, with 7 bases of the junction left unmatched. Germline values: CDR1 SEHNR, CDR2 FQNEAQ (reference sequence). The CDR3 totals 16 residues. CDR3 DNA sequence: TGTGCCAGCAGCCGGGACAGGGGTTTCGGGAACACTGAAGCTTTCTTT. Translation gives CASSRDRGFGNTEAFF.

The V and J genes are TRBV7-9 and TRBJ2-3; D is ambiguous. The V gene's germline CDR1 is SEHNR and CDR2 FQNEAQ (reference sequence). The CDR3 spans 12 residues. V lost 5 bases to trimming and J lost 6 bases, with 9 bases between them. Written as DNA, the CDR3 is TGTGCCAGCAGCGGCCCCCTGGATACGCAGTATTTT. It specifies CASSGPLDTQYF.

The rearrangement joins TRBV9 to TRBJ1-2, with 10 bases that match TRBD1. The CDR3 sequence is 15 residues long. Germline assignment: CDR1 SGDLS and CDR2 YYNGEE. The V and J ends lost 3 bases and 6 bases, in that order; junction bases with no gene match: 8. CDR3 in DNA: TGTGCCAGCAGCGCCCCGGGGGGACAGGGGAATGGCTACACCTTC. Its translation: CASSAPGGQGNGYTF.

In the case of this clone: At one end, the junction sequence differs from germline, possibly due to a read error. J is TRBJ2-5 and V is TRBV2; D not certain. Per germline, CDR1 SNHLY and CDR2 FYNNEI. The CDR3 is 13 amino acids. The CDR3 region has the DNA TGTGCCAGCAGTCGTGTTGGAAGAGAGGCCCAGTACTTC. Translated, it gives CASSRVGREAQYF.

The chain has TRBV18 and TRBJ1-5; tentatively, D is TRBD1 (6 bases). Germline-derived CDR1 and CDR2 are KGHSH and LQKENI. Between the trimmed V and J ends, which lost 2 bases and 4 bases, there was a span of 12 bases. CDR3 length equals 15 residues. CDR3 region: CASSPSTGGNQPQHF. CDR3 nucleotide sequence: TGTGCCAGCTCACCATCGACAGGCGGGAATCAGCCCCAGCATTTT. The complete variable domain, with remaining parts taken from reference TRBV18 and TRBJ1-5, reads NAGVMQNPRHLVRRRGQEARLRCSPMKGHSHVYWYRQLPEEGLKFMVYLQKENIIDESGMPKERFSAEFPKEGPSILRIQQVVRGDSAAYFCASSPSTGGNQPQHFGDGTRLSIL.

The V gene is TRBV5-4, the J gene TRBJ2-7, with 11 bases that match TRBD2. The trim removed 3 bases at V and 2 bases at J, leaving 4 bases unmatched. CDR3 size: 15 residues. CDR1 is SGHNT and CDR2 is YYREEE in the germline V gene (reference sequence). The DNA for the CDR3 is TGTGCCAGCAGCTCGGGACTAGCGGAGACCTACGAGCAGTACTTC. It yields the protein CASSSGLAETYEQYF.

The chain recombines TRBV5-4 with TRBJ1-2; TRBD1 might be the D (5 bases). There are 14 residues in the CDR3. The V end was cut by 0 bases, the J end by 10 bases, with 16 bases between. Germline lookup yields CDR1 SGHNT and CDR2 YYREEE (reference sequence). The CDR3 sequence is CASSLGGDSGAYTF. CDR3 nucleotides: TGTGCCAGCAGCTTGGGAGGTGACAGCGGGGCCTACACCTTC.

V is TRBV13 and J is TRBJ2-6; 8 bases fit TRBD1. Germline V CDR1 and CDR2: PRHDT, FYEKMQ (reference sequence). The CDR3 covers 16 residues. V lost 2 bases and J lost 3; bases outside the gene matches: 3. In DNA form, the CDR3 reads TGTGCCAGCAGCTTACAGGGGGCGCGTGGGGCCAACGTCCTGACTTTC. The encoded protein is CASSLQGARGANVLTF.

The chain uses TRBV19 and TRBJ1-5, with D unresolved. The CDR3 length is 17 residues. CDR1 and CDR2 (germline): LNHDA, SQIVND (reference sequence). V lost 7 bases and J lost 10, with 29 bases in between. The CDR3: CASKVGGGGFGGSPQHF. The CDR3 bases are TGTGCCAGTAAAGTGGGAGGCGGTGGTTTTGGAGGTTCTCCCCAGCATTTT.

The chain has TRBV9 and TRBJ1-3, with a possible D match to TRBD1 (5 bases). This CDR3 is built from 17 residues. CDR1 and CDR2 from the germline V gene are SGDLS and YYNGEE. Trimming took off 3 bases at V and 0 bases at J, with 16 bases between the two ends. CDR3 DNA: TGTGCCAGCAGCGGGGGGGACGGGATCCACTCTGGAAACACCATATATTTT. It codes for CASSGGDGIHSGNTIYF.

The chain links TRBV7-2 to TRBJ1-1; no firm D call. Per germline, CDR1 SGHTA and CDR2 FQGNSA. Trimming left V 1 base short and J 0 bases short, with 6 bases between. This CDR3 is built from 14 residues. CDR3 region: CASSLGQVNTEAFF. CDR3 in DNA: TGTGCCAGCAGCTTAGGGCAGGTGAACACTGAAGCTTTCTTT. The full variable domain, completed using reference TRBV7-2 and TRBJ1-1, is GAGVSQSPSNKVTEKGKDVELRCDPISGHTALYWYRQSLGQGLEFLIYFQGNSAPDKSGLPSDRFSAERTGGSVSTLTIQRTQQEDSAVYLCASSLGQVNTEAFFGQGTRLTVV.

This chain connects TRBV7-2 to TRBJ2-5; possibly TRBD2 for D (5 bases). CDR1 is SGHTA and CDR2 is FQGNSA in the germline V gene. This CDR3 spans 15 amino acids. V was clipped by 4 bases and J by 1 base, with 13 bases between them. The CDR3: CASSSPRRIQETQYF. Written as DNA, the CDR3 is TGTGCCAGCAGCTCTCCCCGGAGGATCCAAGAGACCCAGTACTTC. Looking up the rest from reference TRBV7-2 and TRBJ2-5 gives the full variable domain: GAGVSQSPSNKVTEKGKDVELRCDPISGHTALYWYRQSLGQGLEFLIYFQGNSAPDKSGLPSDRFSAERTGGSVSTLTIQRTQQEDSAVYLCASSSPRRIQETQYFGPGTRLLVL.

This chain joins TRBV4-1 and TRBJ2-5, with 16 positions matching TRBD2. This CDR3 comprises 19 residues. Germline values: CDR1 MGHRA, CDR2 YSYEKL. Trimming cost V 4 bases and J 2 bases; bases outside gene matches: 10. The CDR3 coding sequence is TGCGCCAGCAGCCCCCTCGGGACTAGCGGGGGGGCTAGGCAAGAGACCCAGTACTTC. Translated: CASSPLGTSGGARQETQYF.

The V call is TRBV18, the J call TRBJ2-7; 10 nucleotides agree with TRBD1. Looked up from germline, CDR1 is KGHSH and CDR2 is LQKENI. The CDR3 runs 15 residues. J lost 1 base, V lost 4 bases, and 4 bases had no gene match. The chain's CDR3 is CASSQGTGESYEQYF. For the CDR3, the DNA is TGTGCCAGCTCACAAGGGACAGGGGAATCCTACGAGCAGTACTTC.

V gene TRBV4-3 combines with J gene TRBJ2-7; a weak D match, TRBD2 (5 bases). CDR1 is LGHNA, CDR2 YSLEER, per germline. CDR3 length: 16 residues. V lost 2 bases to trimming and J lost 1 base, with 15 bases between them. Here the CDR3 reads CASSQSLDWRSYEQYF. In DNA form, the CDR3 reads TGCGCCAGCAGCCAATCTCTAGACTGGAGGTCCTACGAGCAGTACTTC.

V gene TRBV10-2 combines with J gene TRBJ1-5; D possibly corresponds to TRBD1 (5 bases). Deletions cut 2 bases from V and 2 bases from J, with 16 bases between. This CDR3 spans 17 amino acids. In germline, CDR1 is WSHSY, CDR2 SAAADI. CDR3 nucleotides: TGCGCCAGCAGTGAGAGGGGCCTTACAGGTCGCAATCAGCCCCAGCATTTT. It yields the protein CASSERGLTGRNQPQHF.

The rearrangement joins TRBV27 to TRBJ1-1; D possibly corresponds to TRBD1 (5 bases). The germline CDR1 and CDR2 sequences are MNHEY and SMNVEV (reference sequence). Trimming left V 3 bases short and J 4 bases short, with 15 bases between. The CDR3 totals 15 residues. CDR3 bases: TGTGCCAGCAGTTTGGTAAGGGGAGGACCCACTGAAGCTTTCTTT. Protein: CASSLVRGGPTEAFF.

CDR3 sequence: CASNGTGTALYNEQFF. CDR3 coding DNA: TGTGCCAGCAACGGTACCGGGACAGCACTATACAATGAGCAGTTCTTC. The V call is TRBV11-3, the J call TRBJ2-1, with 7 bases aligning to TRBD1. CDR3 size: 16 residues. The junction had 13 bases not matched to a gene; V was cut back by 7 bases and J by 4 bases. The V gene's germline CDR1 is SGHNT and CDR2 YENEEA. The full variable domain, rest sourced from reference TRBV11-3 and TRBJ2-1, is EAGVVQSPRYKIIEKKQPVAFWCNPISGHNTLYWYLQNLGQGPELLIRYENEEAVDDSQLPKDRFSAERLKGVDSTLKIQPAELGDSAVYLCASNGTGTALYNEQFFGPGTRLTVL.

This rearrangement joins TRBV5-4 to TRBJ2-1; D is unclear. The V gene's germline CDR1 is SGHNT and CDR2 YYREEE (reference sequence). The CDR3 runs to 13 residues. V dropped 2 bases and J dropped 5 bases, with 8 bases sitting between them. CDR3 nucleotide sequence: TGTGCCAGCAGCTTACTCCGGGACAATGAGCAGTTCTTC. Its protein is CASSLLRDNEQFF.

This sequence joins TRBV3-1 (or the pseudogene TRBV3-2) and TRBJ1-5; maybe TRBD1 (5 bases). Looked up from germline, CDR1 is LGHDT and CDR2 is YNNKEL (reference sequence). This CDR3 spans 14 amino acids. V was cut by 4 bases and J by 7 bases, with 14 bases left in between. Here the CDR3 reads CASSRQGSEQPQHF. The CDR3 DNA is TGTGCCAGCAGCCGCCAGGGCAGCGAACAGCCCCAGCATTTT.

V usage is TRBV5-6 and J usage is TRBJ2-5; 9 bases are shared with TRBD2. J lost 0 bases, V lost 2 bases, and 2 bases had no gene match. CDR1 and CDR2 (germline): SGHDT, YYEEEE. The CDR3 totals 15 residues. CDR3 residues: CASSFLAGNQETQYF. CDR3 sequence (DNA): TGTGCCAGCAGCTTTCTAGCGGGAAACCAAGAGACCCAGTACTTC.

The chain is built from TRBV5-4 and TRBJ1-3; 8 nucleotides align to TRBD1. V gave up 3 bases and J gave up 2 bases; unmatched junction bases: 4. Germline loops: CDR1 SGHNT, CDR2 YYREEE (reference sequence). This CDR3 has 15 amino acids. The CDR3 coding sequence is TGTGCCAGCAGCTACCCGACAGGGGCTGGAAACACCATATATTTT. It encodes CASSYPTGAGNTIYF.

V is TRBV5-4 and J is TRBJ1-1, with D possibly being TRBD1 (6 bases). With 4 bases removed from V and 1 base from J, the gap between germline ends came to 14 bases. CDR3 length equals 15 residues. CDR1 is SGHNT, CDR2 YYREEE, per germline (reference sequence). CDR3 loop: CASSTGRTANTEAFF. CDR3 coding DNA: TGTGCCAGCAGCACCGGTAGGACAGCGAACACTGAAGCTTTCTTT.

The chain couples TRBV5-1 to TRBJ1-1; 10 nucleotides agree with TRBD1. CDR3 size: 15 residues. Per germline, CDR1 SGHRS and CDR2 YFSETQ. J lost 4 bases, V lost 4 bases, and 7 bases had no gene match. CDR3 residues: CASSTGQGVATEAFF. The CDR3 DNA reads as TGCGCCAGCAGCACAGGACAGGGGGTTGCCACTGAAGCTTTCTTT. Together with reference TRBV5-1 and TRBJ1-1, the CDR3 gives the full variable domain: KAGVTQTPRYLIKTRGQQVTLSCSPISGHRSVSWYQQTPGQGLQFLFEYFSETQRNKGNFPGRFSGRQFSNSRSEMNVSTLELGDSALYLCASSTGQGVATEAFFGQGTRLTVV.

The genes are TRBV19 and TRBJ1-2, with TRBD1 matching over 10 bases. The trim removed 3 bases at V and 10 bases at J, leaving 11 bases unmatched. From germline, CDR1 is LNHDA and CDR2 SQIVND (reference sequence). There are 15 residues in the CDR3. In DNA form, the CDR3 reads TGTGCCAGTAGTATCCTGAGCACCGGGACAGGGGACTACACCTTC. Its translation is CASSILSTGTGDYTF.

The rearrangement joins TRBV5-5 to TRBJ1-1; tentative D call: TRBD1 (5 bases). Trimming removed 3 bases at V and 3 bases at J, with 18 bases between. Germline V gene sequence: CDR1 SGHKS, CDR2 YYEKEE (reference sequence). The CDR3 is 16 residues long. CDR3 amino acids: CASSSLPDRTYTEAFF. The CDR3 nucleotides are TGTGCCAGCAGCTCCCTCCCTGACAGAACCTACACTGAAGCTTTCTTT.

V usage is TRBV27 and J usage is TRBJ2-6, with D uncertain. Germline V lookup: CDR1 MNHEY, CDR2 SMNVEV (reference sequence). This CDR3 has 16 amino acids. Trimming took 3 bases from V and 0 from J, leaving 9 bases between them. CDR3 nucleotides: TGTGCCAGCAGTTTGGTCCGCGGCTCTGGGGCCAACGTCCTGACTTTC. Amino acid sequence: CASSLVRGSGANVLTF.